This TCR beta chain appears in the sequencing data of a study of identical twins. With respect to this clonotype: Its target is not known.

TCRdb fed the 5' RACE reads into MiXCR, producing one record per CDR3 protein. The sample shows around 490,000 distinct CDR3 sequences, nearly 15% of them seen only once. Notes on the study in general: Abundant beta clonotypes from cord blood had fewer insertions, unlike memory repertoires, which showed none.

The CDR3 totals 13 residues. V shed 6 bases and J shed 10 bases, with 18 bases lying between them. In addition, the sample was reused for a study of yellow fever vaccine responses in identical twins.

This TCR came from a woman younger than 30 in good health. The chain is built from TRBV12-3 or TRBV12-4 and TRBJ1-1; D may be TRBD1 (6 bases). The sample consisted of CD4+ T cells sorted from blood. This chain's CDR3 is CASRSTGGWGAFF. In DNA form, the CDR3 reads TGTGCCAGCAGATCAACGGGGGGCTGGGGAGCTTTCTTT.